This TCR beta chain emerged from a study of early T cells in non-severe SARS-CoV-2 infection. The germline V and J ends were trimmed by 2 bases and 5 bases, with 16 bases remaining between them. Germline CDR1 KGHSH, CDR2 LQKENI. The CDR3 sequence is 15 residues long. The TCR library protocol attached unique molecular identifiers to the individual cDNA molecules. A single record per CDR3 protein comes from TCRdb applying MiXCR to the 5' RACE reads. The repertoire holds tens of thousands of distinct CDR3 sequences, roughly 12% seen once, with 4% to 4.5% in the top ten. The TCR sequence derives from an adult who was a healthcare worker with PCR-confirmed SARS-CoV-2 infection or an uninfected control (not recorded which). The source material was whole blood, sampled at baseline. This chain connects TRBV18 to TRBJ2-7; D perhaps matches TRBD1 (5 bases). CDR3 DNA: TGTGCCAGCTCACCAAAGGAGATAGGGGCCCACGAGCAGTACTTC. Amino acid sequence: CASSPKEIGAHEQYF.